This T cell receptor (beta chain) is from a study of blood T cells in healthy people across ages. A sample-barcoded 5' primer and a J-beta primer mix were used in a second PCR of roughly 7 to 11 cycles. TCRdb recomputed calls from the 5' RACE reads with MiXCR, one row per CDR3 protein. The sample holds roughly 1.6 million distinct CDR3 sequences, roughly 32% seen once. The germline V gene has CDR1 SGHTA and CDR2 FQGTGA. V was clipped by 3 bases and J by 7 bases; unmatched bases: 5. This CDR3 has 14 residues. The chain recombines TRBV7-3 with TRBJ2-2, with 7 bases that match TRBD1. This sequence originates from a woman aged 25 to 39 in good health. Sequencing used blood. The CDR3 loop is CASSLQGEGGELFF. In nucleotides, the CDR3 is TGTGCCAGCAGCTTGCAGGGGGAAGGCGGGGAGCTGTTTTTT.